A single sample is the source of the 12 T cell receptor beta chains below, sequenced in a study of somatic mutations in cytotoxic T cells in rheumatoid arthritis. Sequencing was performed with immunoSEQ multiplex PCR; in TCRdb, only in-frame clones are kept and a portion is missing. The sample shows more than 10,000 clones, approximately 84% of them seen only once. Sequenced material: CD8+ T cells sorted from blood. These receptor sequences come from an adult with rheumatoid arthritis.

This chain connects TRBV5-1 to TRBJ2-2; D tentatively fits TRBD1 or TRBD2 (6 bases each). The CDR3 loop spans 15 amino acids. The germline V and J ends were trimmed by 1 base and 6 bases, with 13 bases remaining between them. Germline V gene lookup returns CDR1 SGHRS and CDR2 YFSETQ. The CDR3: CASSLIGGLAGELFF. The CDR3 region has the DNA TGCGCCAGCAGCTTGATCGGGGGCTTGGCCGGGGAGCTGTTTTTT.

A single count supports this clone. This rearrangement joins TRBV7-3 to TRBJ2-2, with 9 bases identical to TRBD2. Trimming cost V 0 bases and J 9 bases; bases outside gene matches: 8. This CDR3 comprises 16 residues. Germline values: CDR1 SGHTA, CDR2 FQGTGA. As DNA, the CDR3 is TGTGCCAGCAGCTTAACGAGCGGGACTAGCTACCGGGAGCTGTTTTTT. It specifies CASSLTSGTSYRELFF.

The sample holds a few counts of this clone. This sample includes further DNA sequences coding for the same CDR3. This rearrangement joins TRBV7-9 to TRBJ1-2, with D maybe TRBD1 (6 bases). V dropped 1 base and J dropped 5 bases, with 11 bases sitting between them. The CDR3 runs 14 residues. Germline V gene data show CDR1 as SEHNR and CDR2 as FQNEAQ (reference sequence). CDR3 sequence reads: CASSLEGGHYGYTF. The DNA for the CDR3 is TGTGCCAGCAGCTTAGAGGGGGGCCATTATGGCTACACCTTC.

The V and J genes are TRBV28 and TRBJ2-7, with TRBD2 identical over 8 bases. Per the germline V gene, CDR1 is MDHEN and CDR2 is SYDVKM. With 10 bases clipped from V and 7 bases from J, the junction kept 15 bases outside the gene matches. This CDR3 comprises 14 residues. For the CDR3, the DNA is TGTGCCACCCTCGTCTCGGGAGGGCCCCGGGAGCAGTACTTC. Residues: CATLVSGGPREQYF.

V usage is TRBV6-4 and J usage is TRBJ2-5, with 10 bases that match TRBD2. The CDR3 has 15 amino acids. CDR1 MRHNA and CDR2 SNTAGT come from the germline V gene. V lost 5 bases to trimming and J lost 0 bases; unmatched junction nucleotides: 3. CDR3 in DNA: TGTGCCAGCAGTCTAACTAGCGGGGACCAAGAGACCCAGTACTTC. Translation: CASSLTSGDQETQYF.

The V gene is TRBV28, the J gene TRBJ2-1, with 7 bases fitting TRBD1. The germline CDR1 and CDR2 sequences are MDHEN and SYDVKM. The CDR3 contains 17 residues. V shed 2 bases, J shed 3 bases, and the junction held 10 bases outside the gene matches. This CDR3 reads CASSLTGDSQNYNEQFF. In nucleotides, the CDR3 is TGTGCCAGCAGTTTAACCGGGGACAGCCAAAACTACAATGAGCAGTTCTTC. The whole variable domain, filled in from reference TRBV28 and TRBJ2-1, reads DVKVTQSSRYLVKRTGEKVFLECVQDMDHENMFWYRQDPGLGLRLIYFSYDVKMKEKGDIPEGYSVSREKKERFSLILESASTNQTSMYLCASSLTGDSQNYNEQFFGPGTRLTVL.

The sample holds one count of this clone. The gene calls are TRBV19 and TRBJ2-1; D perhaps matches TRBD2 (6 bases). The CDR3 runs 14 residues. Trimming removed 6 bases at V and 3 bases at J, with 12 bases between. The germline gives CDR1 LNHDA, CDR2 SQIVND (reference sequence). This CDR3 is CASRRDSIYNEQFF. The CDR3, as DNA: TGTGCCAGTAGGAGGGACTCCATCTACAATGAGCAGTTCTTC.

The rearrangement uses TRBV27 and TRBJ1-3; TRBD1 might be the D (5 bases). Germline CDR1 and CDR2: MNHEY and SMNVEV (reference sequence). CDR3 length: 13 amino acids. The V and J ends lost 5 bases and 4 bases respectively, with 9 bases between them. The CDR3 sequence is CASSKRDGNTIYF. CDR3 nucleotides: TGTGCCAGCAGTAAACGGGACGGAAACACCATATATTTT.

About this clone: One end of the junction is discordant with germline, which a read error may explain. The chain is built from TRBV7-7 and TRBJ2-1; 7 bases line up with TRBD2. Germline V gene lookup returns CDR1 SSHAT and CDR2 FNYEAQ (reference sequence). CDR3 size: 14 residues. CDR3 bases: TGTGCTAGCAGCTTAGGCGGGAGTTACAATGAGCAGTTCTTC. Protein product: CASSLGGSYNEQFF.

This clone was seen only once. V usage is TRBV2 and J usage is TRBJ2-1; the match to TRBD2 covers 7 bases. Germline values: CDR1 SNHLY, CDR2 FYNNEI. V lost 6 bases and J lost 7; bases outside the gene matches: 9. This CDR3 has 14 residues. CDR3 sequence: CASRAGLGVNEQFF. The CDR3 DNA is TGTGCCAGCAGGGCCGGACTAGGTGTAAATGAGCAGTTCTTC.

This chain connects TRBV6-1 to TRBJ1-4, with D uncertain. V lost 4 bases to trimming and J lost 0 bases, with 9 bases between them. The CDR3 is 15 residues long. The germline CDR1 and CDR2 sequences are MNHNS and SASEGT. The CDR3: CASSVTAATNEKLFF. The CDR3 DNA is TGTGCCAGCAGTGTCACAGCTGCAACTAATGAAAAACTGTTTTTT.

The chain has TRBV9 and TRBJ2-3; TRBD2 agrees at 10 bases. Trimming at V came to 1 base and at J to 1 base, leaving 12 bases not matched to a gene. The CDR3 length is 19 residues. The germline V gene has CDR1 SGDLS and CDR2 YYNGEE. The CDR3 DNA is TGTGCCAGCAGCGTACCGACTAGCGGGCAGTCCTCCCGCACAGATACGCAGTATTTT. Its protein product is CASSVPTSGQSSRTDTQYF.